The rows below give T cell receptor beta chains drawn from one sample of a study of identical twins. A single record per CDR3 protein comes from TCRdb applying MiXCR to the 5' RACE reads. Among 1,800,000 or so distinct CDR3 sequences listed, around 29% were seen once. Sequencing input: cord blood. These receptors all stem from a newborn girl in good health. CDR3s include the opening cysteine and the closing phenylalanine or tryptophan. Fields, in order: D gene, V gene, J gene, clone size, CDR3 protein, CDR3 DNA. The D gene is left open where the match is weak. Size values are once, few and many counts, or a class for expanded clones, and some rows have none.

>NA|TRBV27|TRBJ2-7|many
CASSLLGSEQYF
TGTGCCAGCAGTTTATTAGGGAGCGAGCAGTACTTC
>NA|TRBV4-1|TRBJ1-4|NA
CASSQFPGPNEKLFF
TGCGCCAGCAGCCAATTCCCCGGACCCAATGAAAAACTGTTTTTT
>NA|TRBV12-3/TRBV12-4|TRBJ1-1|few
CASIQGESEAFF
TGTGCCAGCATTCAGGGTGAGAGTGAAGCTTTCTTT
>NA|TRBV20-1|TRBJ2-3|NA
CSARGSKGGTDTQYF
TGCAGTGCTAGAGGGAGTAAGGGGGGCACAGATACGCAGTATTTT
>NA|TRBV7-9|TRBJ1-2|few
CASSLVSRLSDGYTF
TGTGCCAGCAGCTTAGTGTCCAGGTTAAGCGATGGCTACACCTTC
>TRBD1|TRBV12-3/TRBV12-4|TRBJ1-2|many
CASSTTGNYGYTF
TGTGCCAGCAGTACGACAGGGAACTATGGCTACACCTTC
>NA|TRBV7-2|TRBJ2-2|NA
CASSFWYDLGSGELFF
TGTGCCAGCAGCTTTTGGTACGATTTGGGATCCGGGGAGCTGTTTTTT
>TRBD2|TRBV7-9|TRBJ2-6|NA
CASSLDSGRKLSGANVLTF
TGTGCCAGCAGCTTAGACAGCGGGAGGAAACTATCTGGGGCCAACGTCCTGACTTTC
>TRBD1|TRBV20-1|TRBJ2-3|NA
CSAVGQGSTDTQYF
TGCAGTGCGGTAGGACAGGGTAGCACAGATACGCAGTATTTT
>NA|TRBV28|TRBJ1-2|NA
CASSTGGEGYGYTF
TGTGCCAGCAGCACGGGGGGCGAGGGCTATGGCTACACCTTC
>TRBD2|TRBV28|TRBJ2-3|NA
CASSSGGNTQYF
TGTGCCAGCAGTTCCGGGGGGAATACGCAGTATTTT
>TRBD1|TRBV25-1|TRBJ2-7|few
CASSVAKGQGPYNEQYF
TGTGCCAGCAGTGTGGCCAAGGGACAGGGGCCCTACAATGAGCAGTACTTC
>NA|TRBV7-2|TRBJ2-4|NA
CASSLARPAKNIQYF
TGTGCCAGCAGCTTAGCCAGGCCAGCCAAAAACATTCAGTACTTC
>NA|TRBV6-5|TRBJ1-1|NA
CASVPVLQGTEAFF
TGTGCCAGTGTACCCGTTCTGCAGGGGACTGAAGCTTTCTTT
>TRBD1|TRBV12-3/TRBV12-4|TRBJ1-1|NA
CASSLRGQGAWNTEAFF
TGTGCCAGCAGTTTAAGGGGACAGGGGGCTTGGAACACTGAAGCTTTCTTT
>TRBD1|TRBV10-3|TRBJ1-2|many
CAIRDTRTGLNYGYTF
TGTGCCATCAGGGATACCAGGACAGGGTTAAACTATGGCTACACCTTC
>NA|TRBV7-2|TRBJ2-7|few
CASSLAGWGVSYEQYF
TGTGCCAGCAGCTTAGCGGGTTGGGGTGTAAGCTACGAGCAGTACTTC
>TRBD2|TRBV6-1|TRBJ2-1|few
CASSEPGLAGNEQFF
TGTGCCAGCAGTGAGCCGGGACTAGCGGGGAATGAGCAGTTCTTC
>NA|TRBV6-5|TRBJ1-4|NA
CASSYDGGLGEKLFF
TGTGCCAGCAGTTACGATGGGGGGCTGGGAGAAAAACTGTTTTTT
>TRBD1|TRBV2|TRBJ1-2|few
CASRRDRGLDYGYTF
TGTGCCAGCAGACGGGACAGGGGGTTAGACTATGGCTACACCTTC
>NA|TRBV20-1|TRBJ2-7|NA
CSASPMSYEQYF
TGCAGTGCCTCCCCCATGAGCTACGAGCAGTACTTC
>NA|TRBV6-5|TRBJ2-2|NA
CASSYSPGRPGELFF
TGTGCCAGCAGTTACTCGCCAGGGCGGCCCGGGGAGCTGTTTTTT
>TRBD1|TRBV7-9|TRBJ1-4|few
CASSSQTGIGEKLFF
TGTGCCAGCAGCTCCCAGACAGGGATTGGAGAAAAACTGTTTTTT
>TRBD2|TRBV5-6|TRBJ2-5|few
CASSLFRGRASETQYF
TGTGCCAGCAGCTTATTTCGCGGGAGGGCCTCAGAGACCCAGTACTTC
>NA|TRBV28|TRBJ1-1|few
CASSFPHLGGTEAFF
TGTGCCAGCAGTTTCCCCCACTTGGGAGGCACTGAAGCTTTCTTT
>TRBD2|TRBV6-5|TRBJ2-5|NA
CASTTLGREETQYF
TGTGCCAGCACCACTCTGGGGAGGGAAGAGACCCAGTACTTC
>NA|TRBV29-1|TRBJ1-5|few
CSVGIANQPQHF
TGCAGCGTTGGGATAGCTAATCAGCCCCAGCATTTT
>TRBD2|TRBV7-2|TRBJ2-3|NA
CASSYSGGPSGTDTQYF
TGTGCCAGCAGTTATAGCGGGGGCCCGTCGGGCACAGATACGCAGTATTTT
>NA|TRBV11-2|TRBJ2-3|few
CASSLGSGAFTDTQYF
TGTGCCAGCAGCTTAGGTAGCGGAGCCTTCACAGATACGCAGTATTTT
>NA|TRBV7-2|TRBJ1-6|NA
CASSPRRGDSPLHF
TGTGCCAGCAGCCCGAGAAGAGGAGATTCACCCCTCCACTTT
>NA|TRBV29-1|TRBJ1-1|NA
CSGTQGDTEAFF
TGCAGCGGGACCCAAGGGGACACTGAAGCTTTCTTT
>TRBD2|TRBV5-1|TRBJ2-3|NA
CASSYFRGSGDSDTQYF
TGCGCCAGCAGCTACTTCCGGGGTAGCGGGGATTCGGATACGCAGTATTTT
>NA|TRBV11-2|TRBJ2-7|NA
CASSLGPDTYEQYF
TGTGCCAGCAGCTTAGGTCCGGACACCTACGAGCAGTACTTC
>NA|TRBV24-1|TRBJ2-2|NA
CATSEHTGELFF
TGTGCCACCAGTGAGCACACCGGGGAGCTGTTTTTT
>NA|TRBV28|TRBJ2-7|NA
CASTRNGDSEQYF
TGTGCCAGCACCCGCAACGGTGATAGCGAGCAGTACTTC
>NA|TRBV20-1|TRBJ2-5|few
CSAPAGSKETQYF
TGCAGTGCTCCAGCGGGCTCAAAAGAGACCCAGTACTTC
>NA|TRBV12-3/TRBV12-4|TRBJ1-5|few
CASTLGGALNQPQHF
TGTGCCAGCACCCTGGGGGGGGCCCTCAATCAGCCCCAGCATTTT
>NA|TRBV20-1|TRBJ1-4|NA
CSAREGGSSGYEKLFF
TGCAGTGCTAGAGAGGGAGGCAGTTCGGGATACGAAAAACTGTTTTTT
>NA|TRBV4-1|TRBJ2-2|NA
CASSRREGAGELFF
TGCGCCAGCAGCCGGAGGGAGGGGGCCGGGGAGCTGTTTTTT